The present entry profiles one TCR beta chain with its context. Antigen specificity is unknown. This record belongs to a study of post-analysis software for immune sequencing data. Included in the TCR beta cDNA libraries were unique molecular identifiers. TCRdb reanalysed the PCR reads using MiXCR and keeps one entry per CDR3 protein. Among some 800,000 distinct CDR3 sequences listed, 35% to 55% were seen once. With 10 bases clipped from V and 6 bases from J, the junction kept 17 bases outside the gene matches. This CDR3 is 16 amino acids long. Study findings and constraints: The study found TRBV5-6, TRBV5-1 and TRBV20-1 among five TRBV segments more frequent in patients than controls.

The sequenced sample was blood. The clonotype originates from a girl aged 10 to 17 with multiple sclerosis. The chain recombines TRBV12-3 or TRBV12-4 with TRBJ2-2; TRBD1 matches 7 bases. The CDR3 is CATDQRQGEGPGELFF. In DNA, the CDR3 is TGTGCCACCGACCAACGGCAGGGGGAAGGGCCCGGGGAGCTGTTTTTT.